The clone carrying this TCR beta chain was recorded at least ten times. The antigen is not known. These data come from a study of identical twins. Study-wide findings and caveats: Instead of following the same donors, the conclusions were based on cross-sectional statistical analysis. Fewer insertions marked abundant cord blood beta clonotypes; young adult naive trended weakly, memory not at all.

Germline V gene data show CDR1 as SGHTA and CDR2 as FQGNSA. The CDR3 totals 15 residues. Trimming cost V 2 bases and J 0 bases, with 9 bases left between them. Unique molecular identifiers were present on the cDNA, and a universal primer site came from template switching. TCRdb recomputed calls from the 5' RACE reads with MiXCR, one row per CDR3 protein. The top ten clones hold 8.8% of a sample with about 250,000 distinct CDR3 sequences, around an eighth of them seen once. Material: memory (CD45RO+) T cells sorted from blood. This TCR derives from a young woman in good health. The chain carries TRBV7-2 and TRBJ2-3, with D tentatively TRBD2 (5 bases). For the CDR3, the DNA is TGTGCCAGCAGCTTACTAGCTCTTAGCACAGATACGCAGTATTTT. Its translation is CASSLLALSTDTQYF.